This TCR beta chain stems from a study of CD8+ T cells in alopecia areata. Regarding treatment: oral pan-JAK inhibitor, 5-10 mg twice daily. Lesional scalp punch biopsies and peripheral blood came from alopecia areata patients. After isolation, RNA underwent reverse transcription to generate cDNA as the sequencing template. Some clones are missing from TCRdb's copy, which holds only in-frame ones; the method was immunoSEQ multiplex PCR. The sample has about 270,000 clones, 60% seen once. Sequences were derived from CD4+ T cells sorted from blood, sampled around week 53, from a patient treated with tofacitinib. The receptor was isolated from a human donor with alopecia areata.

The CDR3 nucleotides are TGTGCCAGCAGCGGGCTGCTGTACCAAGAGACCCAGTACTTC. It is translated as CASSGLLYQETQYF. The chain uses TRBV13 and TRBJ2-5, with no clear D. V lost 5 bases and J 0 bases, leaving 10 bases between the germline ends. Germline-derived CDR1 and CDR2 are PRHDT and FYEKMQ (reference sequence). The CDR3 covers 14 residues.